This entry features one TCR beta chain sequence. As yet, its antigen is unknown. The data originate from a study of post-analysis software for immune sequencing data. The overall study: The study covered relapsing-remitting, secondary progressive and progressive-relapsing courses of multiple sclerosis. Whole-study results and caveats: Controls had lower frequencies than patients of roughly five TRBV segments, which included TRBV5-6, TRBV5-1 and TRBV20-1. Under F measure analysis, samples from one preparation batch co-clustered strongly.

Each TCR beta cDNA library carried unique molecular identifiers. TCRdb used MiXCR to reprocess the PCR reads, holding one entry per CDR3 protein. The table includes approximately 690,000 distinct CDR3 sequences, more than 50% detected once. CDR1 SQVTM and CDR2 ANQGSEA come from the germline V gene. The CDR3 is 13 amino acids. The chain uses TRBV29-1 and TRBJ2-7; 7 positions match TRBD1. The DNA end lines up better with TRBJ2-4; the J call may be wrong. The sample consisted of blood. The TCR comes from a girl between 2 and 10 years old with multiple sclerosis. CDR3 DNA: TGCAGCGTTCTAAAGGGGACAGCGAACATTCAGTACTTC. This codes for CSVLKGTANIQYF.